The sequence of this TCR beta chain was determined in a study of post-analysis software for immune sequencing data. The TCR beta cDNA libraries carried unique molecular identifiers. TCRdb re-analysed the PCR reads in MiXCR, keeping a single row per CDR3 protein. Among roughly 800,000 distinct CDR3 sequences listed, roughly 50% were seen once. This clonotype has just a few counts. The receptor's source is a girl aged 10 to 17 with multiple sclerosis. The material sequenced was blood.

This CDR3 is CASSRDRINNYGYTF. DNA for the CDR3: TGTGCCAGCAGCCGCGACAGGATTAATAACTATGGCTACACCTTC. The genes are TRBV6-5 and TRBJ1-2, with D maybe TRBD1 (6 bases). The length of the CDR3 is 15 residues. The germline V gene has CDR1 MNHEY and CDR2 SVGAGI. V was trimmed by 6 bases and J by 1 base, leaving 15 bases between them.